Shown below are 20 T cell receptor beta chains from a single sample sequenced in a study of CD8 T cells in ankylosing spondylitis. TCRdb processed the 5' RACE reads anew with MiXCR; each CDR3 protein has one entry. The sample includes tens of thousands of distinct CDR3 sequences, around 6% of them seen just once. Sequences were obtained from blood, either unsorted or a sorted T cell fraction (not recorded which). The receptors were gathered from a male donor with ankylosing spondylitis or in good health (not recorded which).

This clonotype was counted ten times or more. The CDR3 loop is CASSTGVNPQYF. The CDR3 DNA sequence: TGTGCCAGTAGTACCGGAGTGAACCCGCAGTATTTT. This chain links TRBV19 with TRBJ2-3, with D unclear. CDR3 length: 12 residues. Germline CDR1 reads LNHDA; CDR2 reads SQIVND (reference sequence). V shed 4 bases and J shed 10 bases, with 12 bases lying between them.

This clonotype was seen many times. The chain carries TRBV10-3 and TRBJ1-4; 7 nucleotides line up with TRBD1. This CDR3 spans 14 amino acids. V trimming: 6 bases; J trimming: 5 bases; junction bases outside the gene matches: 6. Germline-derived CDR1 and CDR2 are ENHRY and SYGVKD. The CDR3 nucleotides read TGTGCCATCAGAGCCGGGACAGAAAATGAAAAACTGTTTTTT. Residues: CAIRAGTENEKLFF.

The table lists this clonotype with many counts. The chain couples TRBV5-1 to TRBJ2-7; 10 bases fit TRBD1. This CDR3 has 13 residues. Looked up from germline, CDR1 is SGHRS and CDR2 is YFSETQ. V trimming: 7 bases; J trimming: 3 bases; junction bases outside the gene matches: 4. The CDR3, as DNA: TGCGCCAGCTCGGGACAGGGGATCTACGAGCAGTACTTC. It translates to CASSGQGIYEQYF.

This clonotype was detected a few times. V gene TRBV5-1 combines with J gene TRBJ2-7; 10 bases map to TRBD1. Unmatched junction bases numbered 8, after V lost 5 bases and J lost 6 bases. This CDR3 is 14 amino acids long. Germline V gene data show CDR1 as SGHRS and CDR2 as YFSETQ. The DNA for the CDR3 is TGCGCCAGCAGTTGGGGACAGGGGTCGTCCGAGCAGTACTTC. Its translation is CASSWGQGSSEQYF. Looking up the rest from reference TRBV5-1 and TRBJ2-7 gives the full variable domain: KAGVTQTPRYLIKTRGQQVTLSCSPISGHRSVSWYQQTPGQGLQFLFEYFSETQRNKGNFPGRFSGRQFSNSRSEMNVSTLELGDSALYLCASSWGQGSSEQYFGPGTRLTVT.

This clonotype was picked up a small number of times. The chain employs TRBV5-1 and TRBJ2-1, with TRBD2 as a possible D gene (6 bases). The germline V gene has CDR1 SGHRS and CDR2 YFSETQ. The CDR3 covers 15 residues. Trimming removed 5 bases at V and 0 bases at J, with 12 bases between. CDR3 DNA sequence: TGCGCCAGCAGGAGACGGGGAGGCTCCTACAATGAGCAGTTCTTC. This gives the protein CASRRRGGSYNEQFF.

This clonotype was seen ten or more times. This chain connects TRBV5-1 to TRBJ1-1, with 7 bases identical to TRBD1. The trim removed 5 bases at V and 1 base at J, leaving 5 bases unmatched. CDR1 SGHRS and CDR2 YFSETQ come from the germline V gene. The CDR3 is 14 residues long. The CDR3 spells CASRTQGWNTEAFF. For the CDR3, the DNA is TGCGCCAGCAGGACACAGGGGTGGAACACTGAAGCTTTCTTT.

This clonotype occurred many times. The chain is built from TRBV7-8 and TRBJ2-1, with TRBD2 matching over 12 bases. V shed 4 bases, J shed 6 bases, and the junction held 7 bases outside the gene matches. Germline V gene data show CDR1 as SGHVS and CDR2 as FQNEAQ. This CDR3 is 16 amino acids long. The CDR3 protein is CASSSDQGLAGNEQFF. For the CDR3, the DNA is TGTGCCAGCAGCTCGGATCAGGGACTAGCGGGCAATGAGCAGTTCTTC.

This clonotype was detected ten times or more. The V gene is TRBV5-1, the J gene TRBJ2-5; the D gene is possibly TRBD2 (5 bases). This CDR3 comprises 16 residues. Trimming cost V 4 bases and J 2 bases, with 18 bases left between them. Per germline, CDR1 SGHRS and CDR2 YFSETQ. The CDR3: CASSHVEGRPQETQYF. The CDR3, as DNA: TGCGCCAGCAGCCACGTCGAGGGTCGGCCTCAAGAGACCCAGTACTTC.

This clonotype showed up many times. The gene calls are TRBV2 and TRBJ2-3; possibly TRBD1 or TRBD2 for D (5 bases each). V lost 5 bases to trimming and J lost 4 bases, with 10 bases between them. Germline CDR1 is SNHLY and CDR2 is FYNNEI. CDR3 length: 13 amino acids. The CDR3 bases are TGTGCCAGCAGTCGAGGGGTGCCAGATACGCAGTATTTT. This gives the protein CASSRGVPDTQYF.

In this sample, this clonotype turned up many times. This chain joins TRBV12-3 or TRBV12-4 and TRBJ1-2; 8 bases agree with TRBD1. The ends lost 3 bases at V and 8 bases at J; junction bases unmatched: 11. This CDR3 comprises 15 residues. CDR3 bases: TGTGCCAGCAGTTTGCTCTTCGGACAGGGAGGAGGCTACACCTTC. Translated: CASSLLFGQGGGYTF.

This clonotype was observed many times. The chain employs TRBV10-3 and TRBJ1-2, with D uncertain. CDR3 length: 13 residues. Trimming left V 7 bases short and J 2 bases short, with 11 bases between. Germline V gene lookup returns CDR1 ENHRY and CDR2 SYGVKD. As DNA, the CDR3 is TGTGCCATCAACGAGATCCGGAACTATGGCTACACCTTC. It codes for CAINEIRNYGYTF.

This chain connects TRBV5-4 to TRBJ1-2, with TRBD1 as a possible D gene (5 bases). Trimming pared 4 bases from V and 2 bases from J, leaving 12 bases between. This CDR3 comprises 14 residues. Per the germline V gene, CDR1 is SGHNT and CDR2 is YYREEE (reference sequence). The CDR3 sequence is CASSRAPGNYGYTF. The CDR3 nucleotides are TGTGCCAGCAGCCGAGCACCAGGGAACTATGGCTACACCTTC.

This clonotype was picked up many times. The chain recombines TRBV3-1 with TRBJ1-3, with D unresolved. Trimming removed 0 bases at V and 0 bases at J, with 9 bases between. This CDR3 is 16 amino acids long. Per the germline V gene, CDR1 is LGHDT and CDR2 is YNNKEL (reference sequence). Here the CDR3 reads CASSQDSGGSGNTIYF. CDR3 sequence (DNA): TGTGCCAGCAGCCAAGATAGCGGCGGCTCTGGAAACACCATATATTTT.

This clonotype was seen repeatedly, ten times or more. This chain connects TRBV7-8 to TRBJ1-1, with 11 bases identical to TRBD1. The CDR3 is 13 amino acids. Germline-derived CDR1 and CDR2 are SGHVS and FQNEAQ. The V gene end was trimmed by 3 bases and the J gene end by 10 bases; junction bases not matched to a gene: 4. The CDR3, as DNA: TGTGCCAGCAGCTTCGCGGGACAGGGGGTAGCTTTCTTT. Protein product: CASSFAGQGVAFF.

This clonotype was detected ten times or more. This sequence joins TRBV15 and TRBJ2-7; D not certain. The CDR3 runs 15 residues. CDR1 is LNHNV, CDR2 YYDKDF, per germline (reference sequence). V shed 1 base and J shed 2 bases, with 12 bases lying between them. The CDR3 loop is CATSRGGFMAYEQYF. DNA for the CDR3: TGTGCCACCAGCAGAGGGGGATTCATGGCCTACGAGCAGTACTTC. The variable domain in full, completed from reference TRBV15 and TRBJ2-7, reads DAMVIQNPRYQVTQFGKPVTLSCSQTLNHNVMYWYQQKSSQAPKLLFHYYDKDFNNEADTPDNFQSRRPNTSFCFLDIRSPGLGDTAMYLCATSRGGFMAYEQYFGPGTRLTVT.

This clonotype was detected many times. The chain has TRBV2 and TRBJ2-1, with D unclear. CDR3 length equals 15 residues. Germline values: CDR1 SNHLY, CDR2 FYNNEI. Deletions cut 5 bases from V and 0 bases from J, with 11 bases between. The CDR3 nucleotides are TGTGCCAGCAGTCGTCAGGTCCGCTCCTACAATGAGCAGTTCTTC. Protein product: CASSRQVRSYNEQFF.

This clonotype is labeled as medium-sized. The V gene is TRBV3-1, the J gene TRBJ2-1; 14 bases map to TRBD2. With V trimmed by 6 bases and J by 0 bases, 7 bases remained unmatched. The CDR3 covers 18 residues. Looked up from germline, CDR1 is LGHDT and CDR2 is YNNKEL (reference sequence). In DNA form, the CDR3 reads TGTGCCAGCAGAACCTCGACTAGCGGGGGGGCCTCCTACAATGAGCAGTTCTTC. This gives the protein CASRTSTSGGASYNEQFF.

At least ten counts were recorded for this clonotype. V is TRBV23-1 and J is TRBJ2-2, with D possibly being TRBD1 (5 bases). TRBV23-1 is sorted into the ORF group, with uncertain function. Trimming stripped 2 bases from V and 1 base from J, with 14 bases between. This CDR3 region has 17 residues. The CDR3 nucleotides are TGCGCCAGCAGTCAACACCATCAGGGCCTGAACACCGGGGAGCTGTTTTTT. This gives the protein CASSQHHQGLNTGELFF.

This clonotype was seen many times. The chain has TRBV29-1 and TRBJ2-7; D is undetermined. Germline CDR1 is SQVTM and CDR2 is ANQGSEA. This CDR3 has 13 amino acids. Trimming took off 7 bases at V and 3 bases at J, with 16 bases between the two ends. CDR3 residues: CSAHTRYLYEQYF. Here the CDR3 DNA reads TGCAGCGCCCACACCCGCTACCTCTACGAGCAGTACTTC.

This clonotype was counted ten times or more. The chain recombines TRBV3-1 with TRBJ1-2; 7 bases are shared with TRBD1. This CDR3 is built from 13 residues. CDR1 and CDR2 (germline): LGHDT, YNNKEL (reference sequence). The V and J ends lost 4 bases and 4 bases, in that order; junction bases with no gene match: 3. In DNA form, the CDR3 reads TGTGCCAGCAGCCCGACAGGGCCCTATGGCTACACCTTC. This translates into CASSPTGPYGYTF. The whole variable domain, remainder taken from reference TRBV3-1 and TRBJ1-2, is DTAVSQTPKYLVTQMGNDKSIKCEQNLGHDTMYWYKQDSKKFLKIMFSYNNKELIINETVPNRFSPKSPDKAHLNLHINSLELGDSAVYFCASSPTGPYGYTFGSGTRLTVV.